This TCR beta chain was sequenced in a study of T cell repertoires in cytomegalovirus infection. Turning to the study itself: Both a matching HLA type and CMV infection were indicated by public TCR beta signatures.

One entry per CDR3 protein, called by TCRdb with MiXCR from the reads. Of about 700,000 distinct CDR3 sequences listed, around 32% are singletons. The CDR3 sequence is 18 residues long. CDR1 is SEHNR and CDR2 is FQNEAQ in the germline V gene (reference sequence). V shed 1 base, J shed 2 bases, and the junction held 8 bases outside the gene matches. As regards this clonotype: Its antigen remains unknown.

The chain carries TRBV7-9 and TRBJ2-1, with 10 nucleotides matching TRBD2. The starting material was cultured PBMCs, obtained from culture after CMV antigen stimulation. This clonotype was sampled from a human donor in good health (CMV status not recorded). Some clones in this sample may be carry-over from other donors' samples. The CDR3 DNA is TGTGCCAGCAGCTTAGAAATGTTTGGGACTAGCGCCTACAATGAGCAGTTCTTC. Translated, it gives CASSLEMFGTSAYNEQFF.